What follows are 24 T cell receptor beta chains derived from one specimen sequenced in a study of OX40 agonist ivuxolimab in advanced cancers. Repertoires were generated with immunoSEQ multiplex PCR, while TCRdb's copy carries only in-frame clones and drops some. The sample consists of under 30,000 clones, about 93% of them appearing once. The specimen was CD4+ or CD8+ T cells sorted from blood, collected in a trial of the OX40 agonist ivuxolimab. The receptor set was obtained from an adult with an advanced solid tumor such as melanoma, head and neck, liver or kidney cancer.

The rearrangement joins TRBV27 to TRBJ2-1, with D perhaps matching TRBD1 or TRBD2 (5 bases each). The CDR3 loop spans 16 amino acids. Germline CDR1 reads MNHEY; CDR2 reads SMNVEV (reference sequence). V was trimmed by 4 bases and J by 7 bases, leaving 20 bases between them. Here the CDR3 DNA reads TGTGCCAGCAGTTCCCCGGGACCCCGAGGGGCTAATGAGCAGTTCTTC. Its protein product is CASSSPGPRGANEQFF.

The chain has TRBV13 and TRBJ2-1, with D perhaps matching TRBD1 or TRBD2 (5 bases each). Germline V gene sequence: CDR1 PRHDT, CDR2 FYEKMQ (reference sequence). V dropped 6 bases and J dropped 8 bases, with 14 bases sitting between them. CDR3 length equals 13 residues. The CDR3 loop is CASREVRDDEQFF. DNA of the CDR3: TGTGCCAGCAGGGAAGTTCGGGACGATGAGCAGTTCTTC.

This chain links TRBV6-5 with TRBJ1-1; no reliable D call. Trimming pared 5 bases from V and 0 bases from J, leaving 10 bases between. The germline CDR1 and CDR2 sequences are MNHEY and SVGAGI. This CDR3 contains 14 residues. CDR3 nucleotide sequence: TGTGCCAGCAGTCCCGGCCACCTGAACACTGAAGCTTTCTTT. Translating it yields CASSPGHLNTEAFF.

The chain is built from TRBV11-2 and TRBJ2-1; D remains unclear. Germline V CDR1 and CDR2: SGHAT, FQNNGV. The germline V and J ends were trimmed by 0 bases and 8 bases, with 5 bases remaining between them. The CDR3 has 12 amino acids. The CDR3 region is CASSLDRDEQFF. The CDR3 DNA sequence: TGTGCCAGCAGCTTAGATAGAGATGAGCAGTTCTTC.

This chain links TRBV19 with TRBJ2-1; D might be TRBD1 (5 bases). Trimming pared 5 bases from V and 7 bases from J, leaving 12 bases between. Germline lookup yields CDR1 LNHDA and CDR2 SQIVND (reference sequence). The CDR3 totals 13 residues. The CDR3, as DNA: TGTGCCAGTAGTCCAAGCAGGGCTAATGAGCAGTTCTTC. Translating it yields CASSPSRANEQFF. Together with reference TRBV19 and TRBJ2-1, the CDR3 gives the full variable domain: DGGITQSPKYLFRKEGQNVTLSCEQNLNHDAMYWYRQDPGQGLRLIYYSQIVNDFQKGDIAEGYSVSREKKESFPLTVTSAQKNPTAFYLCASSPSRANEQFFGPGTRLTVL.

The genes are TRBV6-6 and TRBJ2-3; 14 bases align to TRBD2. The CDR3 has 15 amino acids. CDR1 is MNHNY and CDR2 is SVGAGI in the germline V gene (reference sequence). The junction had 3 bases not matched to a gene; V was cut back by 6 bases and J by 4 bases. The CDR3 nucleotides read TGTGCCAGCAGCCAGACTAGCGGGGGGGCAGATACGCAGTATTTT. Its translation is CASSQTSGGADTQYF.

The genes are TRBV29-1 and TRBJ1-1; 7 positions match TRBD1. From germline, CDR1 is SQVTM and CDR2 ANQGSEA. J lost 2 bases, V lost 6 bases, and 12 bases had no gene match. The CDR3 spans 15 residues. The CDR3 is CSVRGGQGPNTEAFF. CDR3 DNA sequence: TGCAGCGTGCGAGGGGGCCAAGGTCCCAACACTGAAGCTTTCTTT.

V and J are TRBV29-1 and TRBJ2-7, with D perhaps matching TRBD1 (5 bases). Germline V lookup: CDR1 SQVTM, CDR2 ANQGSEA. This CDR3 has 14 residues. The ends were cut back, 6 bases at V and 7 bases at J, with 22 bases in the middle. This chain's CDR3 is CSVERWQGSKEQYF. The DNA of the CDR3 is TGCAGCGTCGAACGGTGGCAGGGTTCGAAAGAGCAGTACTTC.

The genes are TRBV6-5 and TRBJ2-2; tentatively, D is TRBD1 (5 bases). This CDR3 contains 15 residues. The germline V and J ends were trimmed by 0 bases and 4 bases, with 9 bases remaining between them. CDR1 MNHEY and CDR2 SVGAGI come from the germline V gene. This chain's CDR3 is CASSYSAGSTGELFF. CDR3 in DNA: TGTGCCAGCAGTTACTCAGCAGGGTCCACCGGGGAGCTGTTTTTT.

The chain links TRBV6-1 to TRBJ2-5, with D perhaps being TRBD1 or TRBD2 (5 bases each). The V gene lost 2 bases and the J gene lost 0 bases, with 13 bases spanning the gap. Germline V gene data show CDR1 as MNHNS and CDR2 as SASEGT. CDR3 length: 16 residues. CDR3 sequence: CASSEYLGEYQETQYF. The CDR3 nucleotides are TGTGCCAGCAGTGAATACCTGGGGGAGTACCAAGAGACCCAGTACTTC.

Here the CDR3 DNA reads TGTGCCAGCAGTCCCCGACAGGGAGCGGCCTACGAGCAGTACTTC. It specifies CASSPRQGAAYEQYF. J is TRBJ2-7 and V is TRBV6-6, with TRBD1 identical over 7 bases. Trimming took 5 bases from V and 2 from J; bases not matched to a gene: 9. CDR1 and CDR2 from the germline V gene are MNHNY and SVGAGI (reference sequence). The CDR3 runs to 15 residues.

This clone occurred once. The CDR3 loop reads CAIRPVSGNTIYF. As DNA, the CDR3 is TGTGCCATCAGACCCGTCTCTGGAAACACCATATATTTT. The chain couples TRBV10-3 to TRBJ1-3, with D uncertain. The CDR3 is 13 residues long. In germline, CDR1 is ENHRY, CDR2 SYGVKD. The V and J ends lost 6 bases and 0 bases respectively, with 6 bases between them.

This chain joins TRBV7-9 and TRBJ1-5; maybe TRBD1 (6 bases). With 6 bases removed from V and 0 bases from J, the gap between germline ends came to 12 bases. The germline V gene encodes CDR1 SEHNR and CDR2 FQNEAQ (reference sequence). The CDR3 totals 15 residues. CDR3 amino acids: CASSLGGYSNQPQHF. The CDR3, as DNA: TGTGCCAGCAGTCTCGGGGGCTATAGCAATCAGCCCCAGCATTTT.

CDR3 sequence (DNA): TGTGCCAGCAGCTTGGCTACGCAGGGGAACTATGGCTACACCTTC. The encoded protein is CASSLATQGNYGYTF. The chain recombines TRBV5-4 with TRBJ1-2, with a possible D match to TRBD1 (6 bases). CDR1 and CDR2 from the germline V gene are SGHNT and YYREEE (reference sequence). The CDR3 covers 15 residues. Trimming stripped 0 bases from V and 2 bases from J, with 11 bases between.

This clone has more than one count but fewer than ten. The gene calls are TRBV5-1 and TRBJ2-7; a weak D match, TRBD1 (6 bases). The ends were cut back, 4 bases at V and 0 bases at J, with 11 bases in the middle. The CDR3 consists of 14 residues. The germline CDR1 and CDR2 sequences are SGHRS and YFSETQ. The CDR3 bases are TGCGCCAGCAGCGAGACAGGTTACTCCTACGAGCAGTACTTC. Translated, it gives CASSETGYSYEQYF.

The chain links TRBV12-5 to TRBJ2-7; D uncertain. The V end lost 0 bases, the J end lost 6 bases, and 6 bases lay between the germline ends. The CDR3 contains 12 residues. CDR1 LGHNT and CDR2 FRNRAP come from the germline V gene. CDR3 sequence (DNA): TGTGCTAGTGGTTTGGTTTTGGGCGAGCAGTACTTC. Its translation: CASGLVLGEQYF.

Written as DNA, the CDR3 is TGTGCCAGTAGTGGGGCTAGCGGGAGCTCCTACAATGAGCAGTTCTTC. This encodes CASSGASGSSYNEQFF. J is TRBJ2-1 and V is TRBV19, with 10 bases aligning to TRBD2. The CDR3 totals 16 residues. CDR1 is LNHDA, CDR2 SQIVND, per germline (reference sequence). J was trimmed by 0 bases and V by 5 bases; bases with no gene match: 4.

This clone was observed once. CDR3: CASSSTSGLYNEQFF. The CDR3 DNA follows: TGTGCCAGCAGCTCCACTAGCGGGTTATACAATGAGCAGTTCTTC. The chain employs TRBV7-9 and TRBJ2-1, with 9 positions matching TRBD2. V lost 4 bases to trimming and J lost 4 bases; unmatched junction nucleotides: 5. This CDR3 is 15 amino acids long. In germline, CDR1 is SEHNR, CDR2 FQNEAQ (reference sequence). Supplemented by reference TRBV7-9 and TRBJ2-1, the full variable domain reads DTGVSQNPRHKITKRGQNVTFRCDPISEHNRLYWYRQTLGQGPEFLTYFQNEAQLEKSRLLSDRFSAERPKGSFSTLEIQRTEQGDSAMYLCASSSTSGLYNEQFFGPGTRLTVL.

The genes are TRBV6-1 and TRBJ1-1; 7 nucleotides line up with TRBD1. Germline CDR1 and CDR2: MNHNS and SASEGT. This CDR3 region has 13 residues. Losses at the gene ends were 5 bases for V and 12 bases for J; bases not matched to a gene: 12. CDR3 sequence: CASSYGVGQAPFF. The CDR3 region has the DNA TGTGCCAGCAGTTATGGGGTAGGACAGGCCCCTTTCTTT.

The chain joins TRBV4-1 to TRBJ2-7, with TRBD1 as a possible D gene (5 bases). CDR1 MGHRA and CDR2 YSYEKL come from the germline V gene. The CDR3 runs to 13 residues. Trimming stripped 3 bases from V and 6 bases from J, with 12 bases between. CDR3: CASSQGPGSEQYF. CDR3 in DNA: TGCGCCAGCAGCCAGGGTCCAGGGTCCGAGCAGTACTTC.

CDR3 in DNA: TGTGCCAGCCCCCCGGGGGTGAACACTGAAGCTTTCTTT. This codes for CASPPGVNTEAFF. This rearrangement joins TRBV6-1 to TRBJ1-1, with TRBD1 as a possible D gene (5 bases). This CDR3 spans 13 amino acids. Germline loops: CDR1 MNHNS, CDR2 SASEGT. The ends were cut back, 8 bases at V and 0 bases at J, with 10 bases in the middle.

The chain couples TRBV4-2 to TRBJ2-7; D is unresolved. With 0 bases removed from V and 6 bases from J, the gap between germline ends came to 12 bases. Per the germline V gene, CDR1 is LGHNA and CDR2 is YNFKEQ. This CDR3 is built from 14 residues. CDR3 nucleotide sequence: TGTGCCAGCAGCCAAGATTATCCCCAGCCCGAGCAGTACTTC. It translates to CASSQDYPQPEQYF.

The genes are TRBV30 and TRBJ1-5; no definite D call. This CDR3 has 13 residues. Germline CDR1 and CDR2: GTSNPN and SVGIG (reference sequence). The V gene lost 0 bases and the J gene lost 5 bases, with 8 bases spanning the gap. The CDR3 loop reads CAWSVMPDQPQHF. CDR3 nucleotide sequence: TGTGCCTGGAGTGTTATGCCGGATCAGCCCCAGCATTTT.

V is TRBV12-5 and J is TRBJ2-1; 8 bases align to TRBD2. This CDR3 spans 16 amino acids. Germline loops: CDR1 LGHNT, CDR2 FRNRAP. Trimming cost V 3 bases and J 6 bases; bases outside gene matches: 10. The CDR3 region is CASGFLIGGAINEQFF. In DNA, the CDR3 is TGTGCTAGTGGTTTCCTTATCGGGGGGGCTATCAATGAGCAGTTCTTC.